This entry describes one T cell receptor beta chain. The data were obtained in a study of blood T cell repertoires in COVID-19. Generated by immunoSEQ multiplex PCR, the TCRdb table keeps only in-frame clones and is missing some. The sample has roughly 220,000 clones, more than 80% seen once. The V end lost 0 bases, the J end lost 1 base, and 7 bases lay between the germline ends. This CDR3 is built from 14 residues. Per germline, CDR1 MNHEY and CDR2 SVGAGI. Patients at the Seattle site were enrolled during active infection and followed longitudinally. Sequencing was carried out using peripheral blood. V is TRBV6-5 and J is TRBJ2-7; D is possibly TRBD2 (6 bases). This clonotype originated in an elderly woman with COVID-19, enrolled during active disease. Written as DNA, the CDR3 is TGTGCCAGCAGTTACTCCGGGAGTTCCTACGAGCAGTACTTC. This gives the protein CASSYSGSSYEQYF.